A single sample gave rise to the 4 T cell receptor beta chains below, sequenced in a study of T cell responses to AZD1222 COVID-19 vaccine. Using immunoSEQ multiplex PCR, the repertoire was profiled, and TCRdb retains in-frame clones only, with some absent. Of some 74,000 clones listed, 90% are singletons. Specimen: peripheral blood, collected 28 days after the second AZD1222 dose. The source of these receptors is an adult who received the AZD1222 COVID-19 vaccine.

This clone was recorded only once. The chain is built from TRBV5-1 and TRBJ2-1; 9 bases line up with TRBD1. Trimming at V came to 0 bases and at J to 2 bases, leaving 3 bases not matched to a gene. The CDR3 is 16 residues long. The germline CDR1 and CDR2 sequences are SGHRS and YFSETQ. The CDR3 DNA follows: TGCGCCAGCAGCTTGGGCGGGACAGGGACCTACAATGAGCAGTTCTTC. Its translation is CASSLGGTGTYNEQFF. Full variable domain (rest looked up from reference TRBV5-1 and TRBJ2-1): KAGVTQTPRYLIKTRGQQVTLSCSPISGHRSVSWYQQTPGQGLQFLFEYFSETQRNKGNFPGRFSGRQFSNSRSEMNVSTLELGDSALYLCASSLGGTGTYNEQFFGPGTRLTVL.

This clone was recorded a few times. The chain employs TRBV11-3 and TRBJ1-1, with TRBD1 identical over 7 bases. The CDR3 covers 18 residues. Germline V gene data show CDR1 as SGHNT and CDR2 as YENEEA. With V trimmed by 4 bases and J by 1 base, 15 bases remained unmatched. CDR3 loop: CASSSRQKQGSGNTEAFF. CDR3 DNA: TGTGCCAGCAGCTCTAGGCAGAAACAGGGGTCAGGGAACACTGAAGCTTTCTTT.

The V gene is TRBV4-2, the J gene TRBJ2-3; D not resolved. The germline V and J ends were trimmed by 0 bases and 2 bases, with 12 bases remaining between them. CDR1 and CDR2 (germline): LGHNA, YNFKEQ. The CDR3 spans 16 residues. Here the CDR3 DNA reads TGTGCCAGCAGCCAAGAGTTCGCGGCTTCCACAGATACGCAGTATTTT. The encoded protein is CASSQEFAASTDTQYF.

The J gene is TRBJ2-7, the V gene TRBV7-2; D perhaps matches TRBD1 (5 bases). The V and J ends lost 3 bases and 12 bases respectively, with 18 bases between them. The CDR3 extends over 13 amino acids. The germline V gene encodes CDR1 SGHTA and CDR2 FQGNSA. The CDR3 nucleotides are TGTGCCAGCAGCTTGAGAGCCGCAGGGTCAGTGTACTTC. Its protein product is CASSLRAAGSVYF.